One sample yielded the 26 T cell receptor beta chains listed below, sequenced in a study of T cells expressing NK-cell markers. With the 5' RACE reads reprocessed, TCRdb shows one record per CDR3 protein and no DNA. Recorded for this sample: about 370,000 distinct CDR3 sequences. The source material was blood T cells: a sorted CD56 or NKG2C T cell subset, CD4+ or CD8+ T cells, or bulk PBMC T cells (not recorded which). These TCRs come from a woman aged 45 to 65 in good health.

The V gene is TRBV2, the J gene TRBJ2-3; TCRdb's D gene call, TRBD2, goes unchecked for lack of DNA. Looked up from germline, CDR1 is SNHLY and CDR2 is FYNNEI. The CDR3 contains 16 residues. This CDR3 is CASSEELAVDTDTQYF.

The V and J genes are TRBV25-1 and TRBJ2-3; TCRdb selects TRBD1, and the lack of DNA leaves this call unchecked. Germline CDR1 MGHDK, CDR2 SYGVNS. The CDR3 contains 12 residues. CDR3 residues: CATSPFGNTQYF.

The chain couples TRBV28 to TRBJ2-4; the TCRdb call, TRBD2, lacks DNA for checking. This CDR3 has 11 residues. In germline, CDR1 is MDHEN, CDR2 SYDVKM. The CDR3 here is CASGRADIQYF.

V usage is TRBV4-1 and J usage is TRBJ2-7; the TRBD1 assignment by TCRdb is unverifiable without DNA. There are 15 residues in the CDR3. Looked up from germline, CDR1 is MGHRA and CDR2 is YSYEKL. The CDR3 spells CASGPGSQHGYEQYF.

The chain employs TRBV6-5 and TRBJ1-4; the D call of TRBD1 rests on TCRdb alone, since no DNA is present to check it. This CDR3 is built from 13 residues. Germline loops: CDR1 MNHEY, CDR2 SVGAGI. Here the CDR3 reads CATRTGDEEKLFF.

The chain employs TRBV12-3 or TRBV12-4 and TRBJ2-3; TCRdb names TRBD2, which stays unverified in the absence of DNA. The CDR3 has 17 residues. This CDR3 reads CASSPSWLGLEGDTQYF.

The gene calls are TRBV5-1 and TRBJ2-1; the TCRdb D gene call, TRBD1, has no DNA to confirm it. The CDR3 spans 14 residues. Germline-derived CDR1 and CDR2 are SGHRS and YFSETQ. The CDR3 here is CASSRGQGKNEQFF.

The chain's CDR3 is CASSLLAGGPEQFF. V and J are TRBV12-3 or TRBV12-4 and TRBJ2-1; as DNA is missing, the TRBD2 call by TCRdb cannot be tested. This CDR3 spans 14 amino acids.

The chain combines TRBV12-3 or TRBV12-4 with TRBJ1-1; TCRdb indicates TRBD1, and absent DNA this call remains unverified. The CDR3 runs 14 residues. Here the CDR3 reads CASGTLQGDTEAFF.

The gene calls are TRBV5-6 and TRBJ2-3; TCRdb designates TRBD1, a call that cannot be tested without DNA. There are 15 residues in the CDR3. From germline, CDR1 is SGHDT and CDR2 YYEEEE. The CDR3 sequence: CASKSFVGPADTQYF.

The J gene is TRBJ2-7, the V gene TRBV5-6; as DNA is missing, the TRBD1 call by TCRdb cannot be tested. The CDR3 spans 13 residues. Germline loops: CDR1 SGHDT, CDR2 YYEEEE. CDR3 in amino acids: CASNRDGPYEQYF.

The gene calls are TRBV20-1 and TRBJ2-3; there is no DNA to check the TCRdb D call of TRBD1. CDR3 length equals 15 residues. Germline CDR1 is DFQATT and CDR2 is SNEGSKA (reference sequence). CDR3 sequence: CSATKDRGYTDTQYF.

The genes are TRBV6-1 and TRBJ2-7. This CDR3 spans 16 amino acids. Germline CDR1 is MNHNS and CDR2 is SASEGT. The CDR3 sequence: CASSEGSSKRGYEQYF.

This chain connects TRBV20-1 to TRBJ2-3; as DNA is missing, the TRBD1 call by TCRdb cannot be tested. The CDR3 sequence is 15 residues long. Germline V lookup: CDR1 DFQATT, CDR2 SNEGSKA (reference sequence). This chain's CDR3 is CSARAQGTPTDTQYF.

The chain is built from TRBV6-5 and TRBJ2-3; with no DNA, the TCRdb D assignment of TRBD1 cannot be verified. Germline V CDR1 and CDR2: MNHEY, SVGAGI. This CDR3 comprises 17 residues. This chain's CDR3 is CASSPGQIDLYTDTQYF.

The CDR3: CAWRAFASSYEQYF. The chain combines TRBV30 with TRBJ2-7. Germline CDR1 and CDR2: GTSNPN and SVGIG (reference sequence). The CDR3 runs to 14 residues. The entire variable domain, with the rest obtained from reference TRBV30 and TRBJ2-7, is as follows: SQTIHQWPATLVQPVGSPLSLECTVEGTSNPNLYWYRQAAGRGLQLLFYSVGIGQISSEVPQNLSASRPQDRQFILSSKKLLLSDSGFYLCAWRAFASSYEQYFGPGTRLTVT.

V is TRBV3-1 and J is TRBJ2-7. The germline V gene encodes CDR1 LGHDT and CDR2 YNNKEL (reference sequence). The CDR3 has 12 residues. CDR3 in amino acids: CASTNTGSEQYF.

V gene TRBV9 combines with J gene TRBJ2-7; the D gene TCRdb calls, TRBD1, cannot be checked with no DNA. CDR1 and CDR2 from the germline V gene are SGDLS and YYNGEE. The CDR3 length is 15 residues. The CDR3 loop reads CASSADTPARYEQYF.

This chain links TRBV6-5 with TRBJ2-5; TCRdb lists TRBD2, though no DNA is available to test this call. This CDR3 spans 15 amino acids. CDR1 and CDR2 (germline): MNHEY, SVGAGI. CDR3 region: CASTGVAGTQETQYF.

The chain couples TRBV11-2 to TRBJ2-6; TCRdb's assignment of TRBD2 cannot be checked, as there is no DNA. Germline CDR1 SGHAT, CDR2 FQNNGV. This CDR3 comprises 19 residues. The CDR3 spells CASSSGGGLASVGANVLTF.

The V and J genes are TRBV12-3 or TRBV12-4 and TRBJ2-3; there is no DNA to check the TCRdb D call of TRBD2. The CDR3 has 17 amino acids. The CDR3 protein is CASSETKTSGTADTQYF.

The CDR3 region is CASSADGNSGNTIYF. The chain couples TRBV18 to TRBJ1-3. The CDR3 runs 15 residues. The germline V gene has CDR1 KGHSH and CDR2 LQKENI.

The chain joins TRBV5-6 to TRBJ2-3; lacking DNA, the TRBD1 call made by TCRdb goes unchecked. The CDR3 has 17 residues. Germline CDR1 is SGHDT and CDR2 is YYEEEE. The chain's CDR3 is CASSLASGARSTDTQYF.

The genes are TRBV7-8 and TRBJ1-3; TCRdb's D gene call, TRBD1, goes unchecked for lack of DNA. The CDR3 sequence is 16 residues long. Germline values: CDR1 SGHVS, CDR2 FQNEAQ. CDR3 in amino acids: CASSLDQTGHGNTIYF.

The chain carries TRBV12-3 or TRBV12-4 and TRBJ1-5; TCRdb's assignment of TRBD1 cannot be checked, as there is no DNA. This CDR3 has 13 amino acids. The CDR3 loop reads CASSRQGHQPQHF.

The V call is TRBV15, the J call TRBJ2-5; lacking DNA, the TRBD1 call made by TCRdb goes unchecked. CDR3 length equals 13 residues. Germline V lookup: CDR1 LNHNV, CDR2 YYDKDF (reference sequence). The CDR3 is CATRVRAQETQYF.